These T cell receptor beta chains were read from a single sample in a study of T cell repertoires in cytomegalovirus infection. Each CDR3 protein gets one entry after TCRdb re-called the reads with MiXCR. The table records 450,000 to 600,000 distinct CDR3 sequences, 11% of them present only once. Specimen: PBMCs. The source of these receptors is a human donor in good health (CMV status not recorded). Some clones in this sample may be carry-over from other donors' samples. The CDR3 runs from the conserved cysteine through the conserved F or W. D genes are given only for firm matches. Clone size appears in some rows only: once, few, many, or a class for an expanded clone.

v_gene,j_gene,abundance,d_gene,CDR3nt,CDR3aa
TRBV12-3/TRBV12-4,TRBJ2-5,many,.,TGTGCCAGCAGTCCCGGGGGACTCAGGCTGGAGACCCAGTACTTC,CASSPGGLRLETQYF
TRBV25-1,TRBJ1-6,.,.,TGTGCCAGCAGTGCACAGGTTAATTCACCCCTCCACTTT,CASSAQVNSPLHF
TRBV14,TRBJ2-5,few,.,TGTGCCAGCAGCCCTCTGAGTCAAGAGACCCAGTACTTC,CASSPLSQETQYF
TRBV20-1,TRBJ2-3,many,.,TGCAGTGCTACGAGGGCAGATACGCAGTATTTT,CSATRADTQYF
TRBV2,TRBJ1-5,few,.,TGTGCCAGCAGTAGGGAGGGCGTTCAGCCCCAGCATTTT,CASSREGVQPQHF
TRBV5-1,TRBJ1-4,few,.,TGCGCCAGCAGCTTGCGGCAGAGCAGGGAAAAACTGTTTTTT,CASSLRQSREKLFF
TRBV28,TRBJ2-4,many,.,TGTGCCAGCAGTTTAGAACGGGGGCCAAGGTACTTC,CASSLERGPRYF
TRBV5-5,TRBJ2-1,many,.,TGTGCCAGCAGCTCGGTGCTTTTGGGGAATGAGCAGTTCTTC,CASSSVLLGNEQFF
TRBV27,TRBJ1-5,many,.,TGTGCCAGCAGTACAGACCATTATCAGCCCCAGCATTTT,CASSTDHYQPQHF
TRBV12-3/TRBV12-4,TRBJ2-5,many,.,TGTGCCAGCAGTTTGGAGGGACCACAAGAGACCCAGTACTTC,CASSLEGPQETQYF
TRBV6-2/TRBV6-3,TRBJ2-1,many,.,TGTGCCAGCAGCTCTCCCCGGAGTGGGTACAATGAGCAGTTCTTC,CASSSPRSGYNEQFF
TRBV7-3,TRBJ2-2,once,.,TGTGCCAGCAGCTTAGGCAGGGAATCCGGGGAGCTGTTTTTT,CASSLGRESGELFF
TRBV24-1,TRBJ2-2,many,TRBD1,TGTGCCACCCAAGACCCGGGACAGGGTGGCACCGGGGAGCTGTTTTTT,CATQDPGQGGTGELFF
TRBV6-1,TRBJ2-1,many,.,TGTGCCAGCAGTGGTTACTCCTACAATGAGCAGTTCTTC,CASSGYSYNEQFF